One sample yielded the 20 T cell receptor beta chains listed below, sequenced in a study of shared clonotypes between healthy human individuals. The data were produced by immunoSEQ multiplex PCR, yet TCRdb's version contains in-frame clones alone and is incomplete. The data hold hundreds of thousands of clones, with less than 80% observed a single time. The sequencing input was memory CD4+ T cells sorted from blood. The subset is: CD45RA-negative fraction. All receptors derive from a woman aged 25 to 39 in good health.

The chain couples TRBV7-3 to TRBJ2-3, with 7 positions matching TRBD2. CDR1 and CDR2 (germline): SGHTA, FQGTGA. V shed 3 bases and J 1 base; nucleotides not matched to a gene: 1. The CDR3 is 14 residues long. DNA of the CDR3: TGTGCCAGCAGCTTGAGCGGGGGCACAGATACGCAGTATTTT. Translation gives CASSLSGGTDTQYF.

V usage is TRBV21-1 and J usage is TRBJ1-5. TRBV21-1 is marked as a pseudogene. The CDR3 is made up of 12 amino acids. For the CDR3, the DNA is TGTGCCAGCAGCCCCCCAGAGCAGCCCCAGCATTTT. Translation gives CASSPPEQPQHF.

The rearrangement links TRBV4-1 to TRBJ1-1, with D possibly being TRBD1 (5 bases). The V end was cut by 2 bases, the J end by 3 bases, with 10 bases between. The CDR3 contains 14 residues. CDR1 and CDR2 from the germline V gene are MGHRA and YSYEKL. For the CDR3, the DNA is TGCGCCAGCAGCCAACCATTAGGGGACACTGAAGCTTTCTTT. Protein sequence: CASSQPLGDTEAFF.

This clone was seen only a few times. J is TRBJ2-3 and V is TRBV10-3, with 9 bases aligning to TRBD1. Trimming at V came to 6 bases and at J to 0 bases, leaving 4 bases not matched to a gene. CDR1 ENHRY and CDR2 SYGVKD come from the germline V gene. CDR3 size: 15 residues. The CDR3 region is CAIRPGQGSTDTQYF. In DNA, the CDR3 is TGTGCCATCAGGCCGGGACAGGGAAGCACAGATACGCAGTATTTT.

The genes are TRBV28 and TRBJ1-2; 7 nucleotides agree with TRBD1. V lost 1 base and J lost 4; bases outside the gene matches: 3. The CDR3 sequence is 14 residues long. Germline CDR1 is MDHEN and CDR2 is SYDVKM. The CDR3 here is CASSLSGTAYGYTF. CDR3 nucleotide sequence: TGTGCCAGCAGTTTATCCGGGACAGCCTATGGCTACACCTTC.

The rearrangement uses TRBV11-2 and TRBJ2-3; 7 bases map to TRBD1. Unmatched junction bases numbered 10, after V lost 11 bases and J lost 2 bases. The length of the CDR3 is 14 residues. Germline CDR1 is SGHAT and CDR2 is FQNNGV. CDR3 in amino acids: CAVAGQAFTDTQYF. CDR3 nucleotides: TGTGCCGTAGCAGGACAGGCCTTCACAGATACGCAGTATTTT.

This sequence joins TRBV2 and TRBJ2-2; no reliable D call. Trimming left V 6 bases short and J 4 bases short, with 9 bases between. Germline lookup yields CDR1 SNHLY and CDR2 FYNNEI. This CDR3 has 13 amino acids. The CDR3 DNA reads TGTGCCAGCAGGGCTGCCGTCACCGGGGAGCTGTTTTTT. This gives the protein CASRAAVTGELFF.

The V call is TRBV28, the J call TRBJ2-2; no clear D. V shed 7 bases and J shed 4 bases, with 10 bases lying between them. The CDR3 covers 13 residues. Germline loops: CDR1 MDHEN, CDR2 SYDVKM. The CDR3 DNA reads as TGTGCCAGCAAGGACCAAACCACCGGGGAGCTGTTTTTT. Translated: CASKDQTTGELFF.

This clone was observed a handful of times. The CDR3 loop reads CASSPFDGFQNTEAFF. The CDR3 DNA reads TGTGCCAGCTCACCGTTTGACGGATTTCAGAACACTGAAGCTTTCTTT. The chain has TRBV18 and TRBJ1-1; D is unresolved. CDR1 and CDR2 from the germline V gene are KGHSH and LQKENI. Trimming shortened V by 3 bases and J by 1 base, and 15 bases separated the two germline ends. The CDR3 extends over 16 amino acids.

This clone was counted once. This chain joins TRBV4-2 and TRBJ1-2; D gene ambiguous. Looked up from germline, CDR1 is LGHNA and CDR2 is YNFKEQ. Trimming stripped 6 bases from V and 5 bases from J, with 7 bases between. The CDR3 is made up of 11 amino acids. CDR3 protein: CASRGIYGYTF. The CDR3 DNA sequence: TGTGCCAGCAGAGGGATTTATGGCTACACCTTC.

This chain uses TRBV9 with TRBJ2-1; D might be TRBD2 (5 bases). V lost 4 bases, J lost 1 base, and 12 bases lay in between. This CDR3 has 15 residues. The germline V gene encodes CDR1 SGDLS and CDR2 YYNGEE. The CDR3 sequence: CASSPRGASYNEQFF. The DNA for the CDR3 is TGTGCCAGCAGCCCCCGGGGAGCGTCCTACAATGAGCAGTTCTTC.

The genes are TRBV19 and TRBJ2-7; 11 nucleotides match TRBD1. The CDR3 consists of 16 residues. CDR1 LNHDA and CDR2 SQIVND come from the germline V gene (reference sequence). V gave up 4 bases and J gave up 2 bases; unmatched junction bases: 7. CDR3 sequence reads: CASSTPGQGDPYEQYF. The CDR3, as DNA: TGTGCCAGTAGTACACCGGGACAGGGGGATCCCTACGAGCAGTACTTC. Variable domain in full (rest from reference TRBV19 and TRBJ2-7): DGGITQSPKYLFRKEGQNVTLSCEQNLNHDAMYWYRQDPGQGLRLIYYSQIVNDFQKGDIAEGYSVSREKKESFPLTVTSAQKNPTAFYLCASSTPGQGDPYEQYFGPGTRLTVT.

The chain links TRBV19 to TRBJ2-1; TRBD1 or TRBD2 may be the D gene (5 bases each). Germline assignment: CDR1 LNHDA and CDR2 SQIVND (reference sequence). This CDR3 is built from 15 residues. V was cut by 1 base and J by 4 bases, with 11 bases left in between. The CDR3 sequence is CASSIGGVQYNEQFF. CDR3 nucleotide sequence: TGTGCCAGTAGTATAGGAGGGGTACAATACAATGAGCAGTTCTTC. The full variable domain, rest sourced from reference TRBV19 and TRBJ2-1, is DGGITQSPKYLFRKEGQNVTLSCEQNLNHDAMYWYRQDPGQGLRLIYYSQIVNDFQKGDIAEGYSVSREKKESFPLTVTSAQKNPTAFYLCASSIGGVQYNEQFFGPGTRLTVL.

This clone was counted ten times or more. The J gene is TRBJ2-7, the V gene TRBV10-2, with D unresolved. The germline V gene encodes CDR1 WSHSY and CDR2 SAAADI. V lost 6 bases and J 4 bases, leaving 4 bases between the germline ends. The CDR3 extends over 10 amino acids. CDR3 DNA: TGCGCCAGCAGGGGTTACGAGCAGTACTTC. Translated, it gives CASRGYEQYF.

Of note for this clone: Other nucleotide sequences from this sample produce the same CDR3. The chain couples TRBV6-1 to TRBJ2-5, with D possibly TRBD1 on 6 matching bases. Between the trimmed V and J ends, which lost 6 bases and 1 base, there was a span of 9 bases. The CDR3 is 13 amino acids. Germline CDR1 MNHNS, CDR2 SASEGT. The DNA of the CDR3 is TGTGCCAGCAGCGGGACAAGCCAAGAGACCCAGTACTTC. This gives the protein CASSGTSQETQYF.

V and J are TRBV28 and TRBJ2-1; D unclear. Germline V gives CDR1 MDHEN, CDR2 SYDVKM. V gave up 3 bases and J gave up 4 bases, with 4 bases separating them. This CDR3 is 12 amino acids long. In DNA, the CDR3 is TGTGCCAGCAGTTTTAATTACAATGAGCAGTTCTTC. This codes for CASSFNYNEQFF.

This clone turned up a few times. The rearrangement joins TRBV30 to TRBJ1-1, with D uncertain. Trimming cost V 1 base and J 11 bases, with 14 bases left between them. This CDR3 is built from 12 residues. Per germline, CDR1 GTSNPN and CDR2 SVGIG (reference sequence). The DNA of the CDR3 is TGTGCCTGGAGTGGGGGTAACCCCGGGGCTTTCTTT. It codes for CAWSGGNPGAFF. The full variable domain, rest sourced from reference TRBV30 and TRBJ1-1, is SQTIHQWPATLVQPVGSPLSLECTVEGTSNPNLYWYRQAAGRGLQLLFYSVGIGQISSEVPQNLSASRPQDRQFILSSKKLLLSDSGFYLCAWSGGNPGAFFGQGTRLTVV.

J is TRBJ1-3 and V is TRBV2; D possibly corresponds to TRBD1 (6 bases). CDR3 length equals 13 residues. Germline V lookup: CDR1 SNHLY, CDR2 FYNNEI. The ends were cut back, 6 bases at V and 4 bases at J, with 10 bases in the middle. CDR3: CASRWTAGNTIYF. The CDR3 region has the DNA TGTGCCAGCAGATGGACAGCCGGAAACACCATATATTTT.

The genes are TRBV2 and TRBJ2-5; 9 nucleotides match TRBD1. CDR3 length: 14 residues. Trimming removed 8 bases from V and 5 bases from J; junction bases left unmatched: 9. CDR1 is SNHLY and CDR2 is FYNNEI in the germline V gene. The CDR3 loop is CASRGQGELETQYF. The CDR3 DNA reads TGTGCCAGCCGGGGACAGGGAGAGTTGGAGACCCAGTACTTC.

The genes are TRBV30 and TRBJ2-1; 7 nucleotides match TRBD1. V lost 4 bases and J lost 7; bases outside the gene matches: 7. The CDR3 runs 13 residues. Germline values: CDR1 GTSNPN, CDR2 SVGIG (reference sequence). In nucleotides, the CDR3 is TGTGCCTGGATCGGGGCAGGGGGAAATGAGCAGTTCTTC. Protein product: CAWIGAGGNEQFF. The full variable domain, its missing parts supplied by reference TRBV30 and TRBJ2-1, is SQTIHQWPATLVQPVGSPLSLECTVEGTSNPNLYWYRQAAGRGLQLLFYSVGIGQISSEVPQNLSASRPQDRQFILSSKKLLLSDSGFYLCAWIGAGGNEQFFGPGTRLTVL.